This entry lists 7 T cell receptor beta chains sequenced from one sample in a study of shared clonotypes between healthy human individuals (dated by TCRdb to about 2020). The library was prepared using the immunoSEQ multiplex PCR assay. TCRdb retrieved this table from immuneACCESS and kept in-frame rearrangements only. Not all clones are present; in checked studies, unresolved V genes account for under half, and no reason is known for the remainder. The sample contains some 500,000 clones, approximately 95% of them found a single time. The top ten clones comprise about 0.059% of the sample. Sequencing used naive CD4+ T cells sorted from blood. The intended sense of this specimen's cell subset or site label: CD45RA+ positively selected. The receptors were sampled from a woman aged 30 to 39 in good health.

The V and J genes are TRBV28 and TRBJ2-1, with 11 positions matching TRBD2. V gave up 5 bases and J gave up 5 bases; unmatched junction bases: 8. Germline loops: CDR1 MDHEN, CDR2 SYDVKM. The CDR3 sequence is 16 residues long. In DNA form, the CDR3 reads TGTGCCAGCAGTGCTAGCGGGAGGAAAATAGACAATGAGCAGTTCTTC. This gives the protein CASSASGRKIDNEQFF.

A single count supports this clone. The chain uses TRBV19 and TRBJ2-2, with TRBD1 matching over 7 bases. Germline loops: CDR1 LNHDA, CDR2 SQIVND (reference sequence). There are 16 residues in the CDR3. Trimming at V came to 0 bases and at J to 5 bases, leaving 6 bases not matched to a gene. Written as DNA, the CDR3 is TGTGCCAGTAGTATAGATCGTAGGGGGCGGACCGGGGAGCTGTTTTTT. The encoded protein is CASSIDRRGRTGELFF.

Details on this clone: Germline and junction disagree at one end, which may indicate a read error. This chain links TRBV20-1 with TRBJ2-2; D uncertain. The CDR3 length is 11 residues. From germline, CDR1 is DFQATT and CDR2 SNEGSKA (reference sequence). CDR3 region: CSARVSGELFF. Here the CDR3 DNA reads TGCAGTGCCAGAGTTTCCGGGGAGCTGTTTTTT.

The chain recombines TRBV29-1 with TRBJ2-5; D is uncertain. Looked up from germline, CDR1 is SQVTM and CDR2 is ANQGSEA. Trimming took 1 base from V and 5 from J, leaving 11 bases between them. There are 13 residues in the CDR3. In DNA form, the CDR3 reads TGCAGCGTTGAAGGGGCCCATGGGGAGACCCAGTACTTC. This codes for CSVEGAHGETQYF. Supplemented by reference TRBV29-1 and TRBJ2-5, the full variable domain reads SAVISQKPSRDICQRGTSLTIQCQVDSQVTMMFWYRQQPGQSLTLIATANQGSEATYESGFVIDKFPISRPNLTFSTLTVSNMSPEDSSIYLCSVEGAHGETQYFGPGTRLLVL.

This clone was seen once. The chain couples TRBV4-1 to TRBJ2-5; 13 bases are shared with TRBD2. V shed 3 bases, J shed 5 bases, and the junction held 6 bases outside the gene matches. Germline V gene sequence: CDR1 MGHRA, CDR2 YSYEKL. CDR3 length: 16 residues. This CDR3 reads CASSHQGLAGRETQYF. The CDR3 region has the DNA TGCGCCAGCAGCCACCAGGGACTAGCGGGGAGGGAGACCCAGTACTTC.

The V call is TRBV13, the J call TRBJ2-7; 9 positions agree with TRBD1. V lost 0 bases and J lost 3; bases outside the gene matches: 6. The CDR3 contains 16 residues. Germline-derived CDR1 and CDR2 are PRHDT and FYEKMQ (reference sequence). The CDR3 coding sequence is TGTGCCAGCAGCTTAGGGGGCGGGACAGGGTACTACGAGCAGTACTTC. Its translation: CASSLGGGTGYYEQYF.

The J gene is TRBJ2-3, the V gene TRBV19; D tentatively fits TRBD1 or TRBD2 (6 bases each). The CDR3 runs to 17 residues. Trimming removed 5 bases at V and 4 bases at J, with 22 bases between. Germline values: CDR1 LNHDA, CDR2 SQIVND (reference sequence). The CDR3 nucleotides read TGTGCCAGTAGTTGGGCGAGGGGTAGTAGGGGGGCAGATACGCAGTATTTT. This sequence encodes CASSWARGSRGADTQYF.